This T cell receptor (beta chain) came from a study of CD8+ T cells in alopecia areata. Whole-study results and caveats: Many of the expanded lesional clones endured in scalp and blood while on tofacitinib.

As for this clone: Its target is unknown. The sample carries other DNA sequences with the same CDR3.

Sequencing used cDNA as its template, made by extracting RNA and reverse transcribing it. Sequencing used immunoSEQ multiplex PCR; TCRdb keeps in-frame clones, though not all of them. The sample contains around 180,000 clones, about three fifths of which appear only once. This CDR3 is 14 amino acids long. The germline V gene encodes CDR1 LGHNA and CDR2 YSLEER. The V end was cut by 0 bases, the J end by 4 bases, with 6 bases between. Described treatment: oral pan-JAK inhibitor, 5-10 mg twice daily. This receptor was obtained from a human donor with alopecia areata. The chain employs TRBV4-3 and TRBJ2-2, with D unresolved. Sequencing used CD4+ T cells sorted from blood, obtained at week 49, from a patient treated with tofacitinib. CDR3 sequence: CASSQEKGTGELFF. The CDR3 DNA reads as TGCGCCAGCAGCCAAGAAAAGGGCACCGGGGAGCTGTTTTTT.